These 19 T cell receptor beta chains were all obtained from the same sample, sequenced in a study of tumor-infiltrating lymphocytes in primary liver carcinoma. Germline DNA was also extracted, and blood RNA derived from unsorted whole blood. Priming with a constant-region primer yielded TCR beta cDNA from about 450 ng total RNA. ARM-PCR was slightly modified, and three nested multiplex PCR rounds with it gave rise to the TCR beta libraries. With TRBV1-TRBV30 forward primers and a C-beta reverse primer, the first two PCR rounds were run for approximately 10 cycles each. Using its own MiXCR run on the multiplex PCR reads, TCRdb lists one record per CDR3 protein. Here the sample spans approximately 330,000 distinct CDR3 sequences, less than 65% being singletons. Sequencing input: peripheral blood. The receptors were gathered from a man aged 40-50 years with primary liver carcinoma and hepatitis B virus infection.

The chain uses TRBV5-5 and TRBJ2-1; D might be TRBD1 (5 bases). This CDR3 region has 15 residues. Per the germline V gene, CDR1 is SGHKS and CDR2 is YYEKEE (reference sequence). With 3 bases removed from V and 7 bases from J, the gap between germline ends came to 17 bases. In DNA form, the CDR3 reads TGTGCCAGCAGCTCAGGGTTTAGCTCCTTTAATGAGCAGTTCTTC. Translated, it gives CASSSGFSSFNEQFF.

Notes on this clonotype: A much bigger clone sits one base away, suggesting this may be a read error. The V call is TRBV28, the J call TRBJ2-7, with D tentatively TRBD1 (5 bases). The CDR3 has 13 amino acids. CDR1 and CDR2 from the germline V gene are MDHEN and SYDVKM. Trimming pared 7 bases from V and 7 bases from J, leaving 17 bases between. CDR3 residues: CASTSFRAGEQYF. The CDR3 bases are TGTGCCAGCACCTCCTTCAGGGCTGGGGAGCAGTACTTC. Supplemented by reference TRBV28 and TRBJ2-7, the full variable domain reads DVKVTQSSRYLVKRTGEKVFLECVQDMDHENMFWYRQDPGLGLRLIYFSYDVKMKEKGDIPEGYSVSREKKERFSLILESASTNQTSMYLCASTSFRAGEQYFGPGTRLTVT.

To note about this clonotype: One base away lies a much larger clone, so this may be a sequencing read error. The CDR3, as DNA: TGTGCCATCAGTGATACCCTGGTAGGGAACACTGAAGCTTTCTTT. It specifies CAISDTLVGNTEAFF. This chain uses TRBV10-3 with TRBJ1-1; D remains unclear. Looked up from germline, CDR1 is ENHRY and CDR2 is SYGVKD. The CDR3 is made up of 15 amino acids. Trimming cost V 3 bases and J 1 base, with 12 bases left between them.

This clonotype occurred many times. This chain uses TRBV6-5 with TRBJ2-7; the D gene is possibly TRBD1 (7 bases). CDR1 MNHEY and CDR2 SVGAGI come from the germline V gene. The ends were cut back, 0 bases at V and 2 bases at J, with 17 bases in the middle. The length of the CDR3 is 17 residues. In DNA, the CDR3 is TGTGCCAGCAGTTACTCTAGAGGAGGGGACAGCCCCTACGAGCAGTACTTC. Amino acids: CASSYSRGGDSPYEQYF.

With respect to this clonotype: The junction departs from germline at one end; a sequencing error may be responsible. The chain employs TRBV11-2 and TRBJ1-5, with 8 bases that match TRBD1. Germline CDR1 and CDR2: SGHAT and FQNNGV. CDR3 length: 15 residues. This CDR3 is CTSSETGDFNQPQHF. CDR3 coding DNA: TGTACCAGTAGCGAGACAGGGGACTTCAATCAGCCCCAGCATTTT.

As for this clonotype: Its ends do not fully match the called genes, so a read error is possible. The chain recombines TRBV7-8 with TRBJ2-2; 10 positions agree with TRBD2. In germline, CDR1 is SGHVS, CDR2 FQNEAQ. The CDR3 contains 16 residues. The CDR3 sequence: CASRPTSGENAGELFF. CDR3 nucleotides: TGTGCCAGCAGGCCAACTAGCGGGGAGAACGCCGGGGAGCTGTTTTTT.

The rearrangement links TRBV11-2 to TRBJ2-7; TRBD1 matches 7 bases. J lost 7 bases, V lost 3 bases, and 18 bases had no gene match. The germline gives CDR1 SGHAT, CDR2 FQNNGV. The CDR3 length is 17 residues. CDR3 bases: TGTGCCAGCAGCTTTTTCTTTACCGAGGGGGCCTTATGTGAGCAGTACTTC. This translates into CASSFFFTEGALCEQYF.

V gene TRBV11-2 combines with J gene TRBJ2-7; 8 bases are shared with TRBD2. Losses at the gene ends were 7 bases for V and 0 bases for J; bases not matched to a gene: 11. The V gene's germline CDR1 is SGHAT and CDR2 FQNNGV. This CDR3 has 16 amino acids. The DNA of the CDR3 is TGTGCCAGCACCCCCCGGGGGGGGAGGAGCTCCTACGAGCAGTACTTC. Translating it yields CASTPRGGRSSYEQYF.

This clonotype occurred a few times. V is TRBV30 and J is TRBJ2-7, with D tentatively TRBD1 (6 bases). Germline CDR1 and CDR2: GTSNPN and SVGIG (reference sequence). V lost 4 bases, J lost 3 bases, and 16 bases lay in between. The CDR3 covers 14 residues. In DNA form, the CDR3 reads TGTGCCTGGATCCCTGGGGGCCGGGGCTACGAGCAGTACTTC. Translated: CAWIPGGRGYEQYF.

As regards this clonotype: Without the conserved terminal phenylalanine or tryptophan, this CDR3 likely stems from a read error. The chain is built from TRBV11-2 and TRBJ2-7; the D is unclear. The germline V gene encodes CDR1 SGHAT and CDR2 FQNNGV. This CDR3 is built from 14 residues. The CDR3 DNA reads TGTGCCAACAGCTTACTCGAGGACTCCTACGAGCAGTACTAC. Translating gives CANSLLEDSYEQYY.

Worth noting for this clonotype: A read error may be the cause here, since a much bigger clone is one base away. The V and J genes are TRBV6-2 or TRBV6-3 and TRBJ2-5, with D possibly being TRBD2 (5 bases). Trimming shortened V by 1 base and J by 2 bases, and 17 bases separated the two germline ends. Germline V gene sequence: CDR1 MNHEY, CDR2 SVGEGT. The CDR3 spans 17 residues. CDR3 residues: CASSYWRTCGRQETQYF. CDR3 nucleotide sequence: TGTGCCAGCAGTTACTGGCGGACTTGCGGTCGGCAAGAGACCCAGTACTTC.

Regarding this clonotype: An end of the junction does not agree with germline; a read error may underlie this. The rearrangement uses TRBV6-5 and TRBJ2-1; 7 bases match TRBD1. The CDR3 is 15 amino acids. Germline V gene sequence: CDR1 MNHEY, CDR2 SVGAGI. DNA for the CDR3: TGTGTCAGCAGGCCGGGACAGAGCTCCTACAATGAGCAGTTCTTC. Its protein product is CVSRPGQSSYNEQFF.

In regard to this clonotype: A much larger clone differs from this one at a single base, so this may be a read error. The J gene is TRBJ2-1, the V gene TRBV6-5, with 10 bases that match TRBD2. The CDR3 covers 18 residues. The germline CDR1 and CDR2 sequences are MNHEY and SVGAGI. The CDR3 here is CVSSYLSGRAGGPIEQFF. CDR3 in DNA: TGTGTCAGCAGTTACCTATCGGGTAGAGCGGGAGGGCCGATTGAGCAGTTCTTC.

V and J are TRBV25-1 and TRBJ2-5; TRBD1 matches at 9 bases. CDR1 is MGHDK and CDR2 is SYGVNS in the germline V gene. This CDR3 contains 15 residues. Germline trimming cut 4 bases from V and 4 bases from J; bases unmatched to any gene: 7. CDR3 region: CASSGGQGGGETQYF. The CDR3 DNA reads TGTGCCAGCAGTGGGGGACAGGGCGGGGGAGAGACCCAGTACTTC.

The CDR3 spells CASQGVRMNTEAFF. The CDR3 bases are TGTGCCAGCCAGGGGGTTCGCATGAACACTGAAGCTTTCTTT. This chain joins TRBV6-2 or TRBV6-3 and TRBJ1-1; 7 nucleotides align to TRBD1. The germline V gene has CDR1 MNHEY and CDR2 SVGEGT. The CDR3 extends over 14 amino acids. J gave up 0 bases and V 8 bases, and 6 bases lay outside the gene matches.

Concerning this clonotype: A read error may be the cause here, since a much bigger clone is one base away. The chain combines TRBV6-2 or TRBV6-3 with TRBJ2-7, with D tentatively TRBD2 (5 bases). The germline gives CDR1 MNHEY, CDR2 SVGEGT. The germline V and J ends were trimmed by 5 bases and 3 bases, with 14 bases remaining between them. This CDR3 has 14 amino acids. This CDR3 is CASSTSRGNYEQYF. CDR3 DNA sequence: TGTGCCAGCAGTACCTCTCGGGGAAACTACGAGCAGTACTTC.

This clonotype was recorded many times. The rearrangement uses TRBV11-2 and TRBJ1-2; no clear D gene. CDR1 is SGHAT and CDR2 is FQNNGV in the germline V gene. With 0 bases removed from V and 1 base from J, the gap between germline ends came to 6 bases. This CDR3 is built from 14 residues. CDR3 region: CASSLDTVNYGYTF. The CDR3 coding sequence is TGTGCCAGCAGCTTAGACACGGTTAACTATGGCTACACCTTC. Combining the CDR3 with reference TRBV11-2 and TRBJ1-2 gives the whole variable domain EAGVAQSPRYKIIEKRQSVAFWCNPISGHATLYWYQQILGQGPKLLIQFQNNGVVDDSQLPKDRFSAERLKGVDSTLKIQPAKLEDSAVYLCASSLDTVNYGYTFGSGTRLTVV.

A few counts support this clonotype. This chain links TRBV4-2 with TRBJ2-5; 10 bases match TRBD2. CDR3 length equals 17 residues. CDR1 is LGHNA, CDR2 YNFKEQ, per germline. The trim removed 2 bases at V and 5 bases at J, leaving 11 bases unmatched. This CDR3 is CASSQIQTSGIMETQYF. The CDR3 region has the DNA TGTGCCAGCAGCCAAATCCAAACTAGCGGGATTATGGAGACCCAGTACTTC.

The gene calls are TRBV6-2 or TRBV6-3 and TRBJ2-7; the match to TRBD2 covers 8 bases. Germline CDR1 MNHEY, CDR2 SVGEGT. The length of the CDR3 is 15 residues. CDR3 nucleotide sequence: TGTGGCAGTACTAAAGGAGCGGGAGTTGTTAGCGAGCAGTACTTC. Protein: CGSTKGAGVVSEQYF.